The present TCR beta chain was sequenced within a study of T cell repertoires in cytomegalovirus infection. The CDR3 has 13 residues. Per the germline V gene, CDR1 is SGHTA and CDR2 is FQGNSA. Trimming took 9 bases from V and 2 from J, leaving 13 bases between them. There are many counts of this clonotype. Its antigen is not identified. TCRdb re-called the reads through MiXCR, storing one row per CDR3 protein. This sample yields roughly 100,000 distinct CDR3 sequences, of which 16% are seen a single time; more than 7% belongs to the top ten. Regarding the study as a whole: The ex vivo response was dominated by HLA-C-restricted CMV-specific TCR beta clonotypes.

This sequence was found in a human donor in good health (CMV status not recorded). Some clones in this sample may be carry-over from other donors' samples. The rearrangement joins TRBV7-2 to TRBJ1-1; unclear D gene. The sample consisted of PBMCs. CDR3 residues: CASSSDPNTEAFF. The CDR3 DNA reads TGTGCCAGTTCCTCGGACCCTAACACTGAAGCTTTCTTT.